One and the same sample provided the 3 T cell receptor beta chains below, sequenced in a study of blood T cell repertoires in COVID-19. Produced via immunoSEQ multiplex PCR; TCRdb's table is partial and in-frame only. The sample records about 380,000 clones, more than 75% being singletons. Sequenced sample: PBMCs or T cells enriched from blood (not recorded which). The receptors stem from a woman aged 18-29 years who had recovered from COVID-19.

The V call is TRBV6-6, the J call TRBJ1-3; no definite D call. CDR3 size: 14 residues. Germline CDR1 is MNHNY and CDR2 is SVGAGI (reference sequence). The V gene lost 6 bases and the J gene lost 5 bases, with 14 bases spanning the gap. CDR3 sequence reads: CASRNPEQRNTIYF. The DNA of the CDR3 is TGTGCCAGCAGGAACCCGGAGCAGAGAAACACCATATATTTT.

This clone has just a few counts. The chain has TRBV7-9 and TRBJ2-7; unclear D gene. Trimming removed 6 bases at V and 4 bases at J, with 7 bases between. CDR1 and CDR2 (germline): SEHNR, FQNEAQ (reference sequence). This CDR3 spans 11 amino acids. CDR3 residues: CASRGEYEQYF. CDR3 in DNA: TGTGCCAGCAGGGGCGAGTACGAGCAGTACTTC. Full variable domain (remainder filled in from reference TRBV7-9 and TRBJ2-7): DTGVSQNPRHKITKRGQNVTFRCDPISEHNRLYWYRQTLGQGPEFLTYFQNEAQLEKSRLLSDRFSAERPKGSFSTLEIQRTEQGDSAMYLCASRGEYEQYFGPGTRLTVT.

The rearrangement uses TRBV3-1 (or the pseudogene TRBV3-2) and TRBJ1-5; the D gene is possibly TRBD1 (6 bases). Trimming stripped 0 bases from V and 2 bases from J, with 11 bases between. The germline gives CDR1 LGHDT, CDR2 YNNKEL (reference sequence). The CDR3 is made up of 16 amino acids. The CDR3 reads CASSQDLGQRNQPQHF. The DNA for the CDR3 is TGTGCCAGCAGCCAAGACTTAGGACAGCGCAATCAGCCCCAGCATTTT.